This T cell receptor (beta chain) stems from a study of regulatory T cells in long-lasting Graves disease. Deletions cut 5 bases from V and 2 bases from J, with 12 bases between. This CDR3 is 13 amino acids long. Germline-derived CDR1 and CDR2 are DFQATT and SNEGSKA (reference sequence). This clonotype was observed many times. Time point of the sample: newly diagnosed GD, antithyroid drugs for less than 3 months. The authors made the TCR library using RNA they extracted from PBMCs. The TCR beta library used iRepertoire HTBI primers with Arm-PCR amplification of CDR3. Using its own MiXCR run on the multiplex PCR reads, TCRdb lists one record per CDR3 protein. Among around 400,000 distinct CDR3 sequences listed, 15% were seen once. The data also belong to a second study, concerning T cells in Graves' hyperthyroidism and ophthalmopathy.

This specimen was peripheral blood mononuclear cells (PBMCs), taken at new diagnosis, from a patient treated with antithyroid drugs. The TCR comes from a woman between 35 and 50 years old with Graves disease. This chain uses TRBV20-1 with TRBJ1-2; D is possibly TRBD1 (5 bases). The CDR3 region is CSAADRNNYGYTF. CDR3 bases: TGCAGTGCTGCCGACAGAAACAACTATGGCTACACCTTC.